This T cell receptor (beta chain) was found in a study of technical replicates of blood from several donors. J was trimmed by 3 bases and V by 5 bases; bases with no gene match: 4. Germline CDR1 is KGHSH and CDR2 is LQKENI. This CDR3 is 15 amino acids long. Repertoires were generated with immunoSEQ multiplex PCR, while TCRdb's copy carries only in-frame clones and drops some. The sample shows about 18,000 clones, 82% of them seen only once. This chain connects TRBV18 to TRBJ2-1, with 10 bases fitting TRBD2. The receptor comes from a human donor in good health. Some clones in this sample may be carry-over from other donors' samples. The sequenced material came from PBMCs. CDR3 loop: CASSDGLADYNEQFF. CDR3 in DNA: TGTGCCAGCTCAGACGGACTAGCGGACTACAATGAGCAGTTCTTC.